The rows below give T cell receptor beta chains drawn from one sample of a study of blood T cell repertoires in COVID-19. Assay used: immunoSEQ multiplex PCR; TCRdb lists only in-frame clones, some missing. Here the sample spans hundreds of thousands of clones, around 87% being singletons. The material sequenced was PBMCs or T cells enriched from blood (not recorded which). The receptors shown here come from a woman between 50 and 59 years old who had recovered from COVID-19. The CDR3 runs from the conserved cysteine through the conserved F or W. D genes are given only for firm matches. Size values are once, few and many counts, or a class for expanded clones, and some rows have none.

V,J,length,size,D,CDR3,DNA
TRBV13,TRBJ2-1,15,NA,TRBD2,CASRELAGTNNEQFF,TGTGCCAGCAGGGAACTAGCGGGGACCAACAATGAGCAGTTCTTC
TRBV28,TRBJ2-7,14,NA,NA,CATTGGQRSYEQYF,TGTGCCACGACCGGGGGGCAGAGGTCCTACGAGCAGTACTTC
TRBV7-9,TRBJ2-3,11,NA,NA,CASSRGDTQYF,TGTGCCAGCAGCCGTGGCGATACGCAGTATTTT
TRBV24-1,TRBJ2-1,16,NA,NA,CATSDFSQGFYNEQFF,TGTGCCACCAGTGATTTTTCCCAGGGGTTCTACAATGAGCAGTTCTTC
TRBV7-9,TRBJ1-1,17,NA,TRBD1,CASSPGQGQSMNTEAFF,TGTGCCAGCAGCCCGGGGCAGGGACAGAGCATGAACACTGAAGCTTTCTTT
TRBV14,TRBJ2-1,14,NA,TRBD2,CASSPLAGLNEQFF,TGTGCCAGCAGCCCACTAGCGGGATTGAATGAGCAGTTCTTC
TRBV19,TRBJ2-5,15,once,TRBD1,CASSIQPGGQETQYF,TGTGCCAGTAGTATACAGCCAGGGGGTCAAGAGACCCAGTACTTC
TRBV14,TRBJ2-2,12,once,NA,CASSQASGELFF,TGTGCCAGCAGCCAAGCGAGCGGGGAGCTGTTTTTT
TRBV15,TRBJ2-1,12,NA,NA,CATSRDSNEQFF,TGTGCCACCAGCAGAGATAGTAATGAGCAGTTCTTC
TRBV7-2,TRBJ2-5,15,NA,TRBD1,CASSVQGAGQETQYF,TGTGCCAGCAGCGTCCAGGGGGCGGGCCAAGAGACCCAGTACTTC
TRBV7-8,TRBJ2-7,15,NA,TRBD1,CASSVRRTGSYEQYF,TGTGCCAGCAGCGTTCGAAGGACAGGGTCCTACGAGCAGTACTTC
TRBV4-1,TRBJ1-3,14,NA,NA,CASSQGGAGNTIYF,TGCGCCAGCAGCCAGGGGGGGGCTGGAAACACCATATATTTT
TRBV6-5,TRBJ1-2,12,once,TRBD1,CASSWDRRGYTF,TGTGCCAGCAGTTGGGACAGACGGGGCTACACCTTC
TRBV28,TRBJ1-5,14,NA,TRBD1,CASSLGTANQPQHF,TGTGCCAGCAGTCTGGGGACAGCAAATCAGCCCCAGCATTTT
TRBV2,TRBJ2-7,15,NA,TRBD2,CASRTGGIGSYEQYF,TGTGCCAGCAGGACGGGGGGGATAGGCTCCTACGAGCAGTACTTC
TRBV7-6,TRBJ2-3,15,NA,NA,CASSLGWGQTDTQYF,TGTGCCAGCAGCTTAGGTTGGGGGCAAACAGATACGCAGTATTTT
TRBV6-6,TRBJ1-3,13,NA,NA,CASVRSGVYTIYF,TGTGCCAGCGTTAGGTCAGGGGTTTACACCATATATTTT
TRBV2,TRBJ1-1,15,NA,NA,CASSPDLTENTEAFF,TGTGCCAGCAGTCCGGATTTGACAGAAAACACTGAAGCTTTCTTT
TRBV28,TRBJ2-1,16,few,TRBD2,CASRKGSSGTNNEQFF,TGTGCCAGCCGGAAGGGAAGTAGCGGGACCAACAATGAGCAGTTCTTC
TRBV5-4,TRBJ2-1,16,few,NA,CASSLGGGLNYNEQFF,TGTGCCAGCAGCTTGGGGGGAGGTCTAAACTACAATGAGCAGTTCTTC
TRBV12-1,TRBJ2-4,14,NA,NA,CASSQRQHKNIQYF,TGTGCCAGCAGCCAACGACAGCACAAAAACATTCAGTACTTC
TRBV2,TRBJ1-4,12,NA,NA,CATRREEEKLFF,TGTGCCACACGCCGGGAGGAGGAAAAACTGTTTTTT
TRBV6-5,TRBJ2-1,12,NA,NA,CASSPPGEAQFF,TGTGCCAGCAGTCCGCCCGGGGAGGCGCAGTTCTTC
TRBV6-2/TRBV6-3,TRBJ2-2,15,NA,NA,CASSYLGSNTGELFF,TGTGCCAGCAGTTACCTCGGGAGTAACACCGGGGAGCTGTTTTTT
TRBV28,TRBJ2-7,15,NA,TRBD2,CASTPGGVKTYEQYF,TGTGCCAGCACCCCTGGGGGGGTAAAAACCTACGAGCAGTACTTC
TRBV5-4,TRBJ2-5,14,NA,NA,CASSLGAFSETQYF,TGTGCCAGCAGCTTGGGGGCATTCTCCGAGACCCAGTACTTC